This TCR beta chain comes out of a study of blood T cell repertoires in COVID-19. In the study overall: In each case, the material was cDNA or gDNA derived from T cells, B-cell-depleted T cells, or PBMCs.

This CDR3 is built from 13 residues. Trimming stripped 2 bases from V and 5 bases from J, with 10 bases between. Per germline, CDR1 GTSNPN and CDR2 SVGIG (reference sequence). Here immunoSEQ multiplex PCR was the method, and the copy in TCRdb shows in-frame clones only, minus some. The repertoire includes about 240,000 clones, about 81% of them detected once, and 9.5% to 15% sits in the top ten. This clonotype was sampled from a woman aged 60-75 years with active or convalescent COVID-19. The sequenced sample was peripheral blood. The chain uses TRBV30 and TRBJ1-5; D remains ambiguous. The DNA for the CDR3 is TGTGCCTGGAGTAGCGGGGTTCATCAGCCCCAGCATTTT. Translating gives CAWSSGVHQPQHF. Variable domain in full (rest from reference TRBV30 and TRBJ1-5): SQTIHQWPATLVQPVGSPLSLECTVEGTSNPNLYWYRQAAGRGLQLLFYSVGIGQISSEVPQNLSASRPQDRQFILSSKKLLLSDSGFYLCAWSSGVHQPQHFGDGTRLSIL.